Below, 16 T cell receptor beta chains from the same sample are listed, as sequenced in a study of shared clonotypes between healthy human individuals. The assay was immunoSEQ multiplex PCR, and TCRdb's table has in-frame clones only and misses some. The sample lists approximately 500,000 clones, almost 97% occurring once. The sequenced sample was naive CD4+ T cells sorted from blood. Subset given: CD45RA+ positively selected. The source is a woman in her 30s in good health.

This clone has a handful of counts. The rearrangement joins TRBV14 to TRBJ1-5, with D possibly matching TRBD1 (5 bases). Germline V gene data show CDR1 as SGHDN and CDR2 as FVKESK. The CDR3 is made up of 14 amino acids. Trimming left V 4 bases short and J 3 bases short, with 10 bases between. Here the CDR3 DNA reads TGTGCCAGCAGCCCTCAGGGTAACAATCAGCCCCAGCATTTT. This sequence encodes CASSPQGNNQPQHF.

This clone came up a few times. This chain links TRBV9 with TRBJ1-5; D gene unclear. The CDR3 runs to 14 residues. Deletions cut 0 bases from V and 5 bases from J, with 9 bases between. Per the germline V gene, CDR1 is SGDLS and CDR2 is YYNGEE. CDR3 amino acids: CASSVGQTDQPQHF. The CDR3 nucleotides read TGTGCCAGCAGCGTAGGTCAGACCGATCAGCCCCAGCATTTT.

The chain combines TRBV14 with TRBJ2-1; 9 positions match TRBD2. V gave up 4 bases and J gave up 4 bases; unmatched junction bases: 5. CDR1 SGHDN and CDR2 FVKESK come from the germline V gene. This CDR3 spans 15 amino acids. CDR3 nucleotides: TGTGCCAGCAGCCTGACTAGCGGAGCATACAATGAGCAGTTCTTC. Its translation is CASSLTSGAYNEQFF.

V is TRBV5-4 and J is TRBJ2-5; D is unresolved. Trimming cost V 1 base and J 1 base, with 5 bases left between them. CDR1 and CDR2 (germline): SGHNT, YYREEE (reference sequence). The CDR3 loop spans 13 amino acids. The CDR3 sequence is CASSLYSQETQYF. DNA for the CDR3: TGTGCCAGCAGCTTGTACAGCCAAGAGACCCAGTACTTC.

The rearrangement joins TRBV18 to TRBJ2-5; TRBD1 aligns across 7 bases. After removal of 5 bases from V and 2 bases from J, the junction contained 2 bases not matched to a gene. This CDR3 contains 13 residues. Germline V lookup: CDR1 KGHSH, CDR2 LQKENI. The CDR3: CASSSGQQETQYF. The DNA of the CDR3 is TGTGCCAGCTCATCGGGACAGCAAGAGACCCAGTACTTC.

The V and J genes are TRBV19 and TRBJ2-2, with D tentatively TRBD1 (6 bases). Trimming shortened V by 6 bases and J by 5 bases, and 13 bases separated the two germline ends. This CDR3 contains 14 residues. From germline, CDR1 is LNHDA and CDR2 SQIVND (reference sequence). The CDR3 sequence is CASRLRGITGELFF. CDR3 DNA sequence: TGTGCCAGTAGGCTGAGGGGGATTACCGGGGAGCTGTTTTTT.

CDR3 bases: TGTGCCAGCAGCTTTATAACAGGGGCTGGCGAGCAGTACTTC. This translates into CASSFITGAGEQYF. The J gene is TRBJ2-7, the V gene TRBV11-2, with TRBD1 identical over 7 bases. CDR1 and CDR2 from the germline V gene are SGHAT and FQNNGV. Losses at the gene ends were 3 bases for V and 6 bases for J; bases not matched to a gene: 8. This CDR3 is 14 amino acids long.

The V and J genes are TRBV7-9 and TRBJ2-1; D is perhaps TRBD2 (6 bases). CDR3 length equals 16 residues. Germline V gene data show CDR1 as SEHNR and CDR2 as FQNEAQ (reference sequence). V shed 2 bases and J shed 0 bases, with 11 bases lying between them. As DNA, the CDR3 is TGTGCCAGCAGCTTATTCGCGGGGAGCTCCTACAATGAGCAGTTCTTC. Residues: CASSLFAGSSYNEQFF.

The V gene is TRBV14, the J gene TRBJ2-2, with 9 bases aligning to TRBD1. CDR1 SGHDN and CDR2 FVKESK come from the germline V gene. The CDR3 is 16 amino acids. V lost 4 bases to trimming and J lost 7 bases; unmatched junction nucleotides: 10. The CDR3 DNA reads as TGTGCCAGCAGCCCCAGGGACAGGGAGTTTCTCGGGGAGCTGTTTTTT. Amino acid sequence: CASSPRDREFLGELFF.

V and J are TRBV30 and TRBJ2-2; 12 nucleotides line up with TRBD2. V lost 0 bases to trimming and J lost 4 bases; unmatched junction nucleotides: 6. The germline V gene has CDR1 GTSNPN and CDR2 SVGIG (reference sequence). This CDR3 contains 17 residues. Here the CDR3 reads CAWSVPLAGGPTGELFF. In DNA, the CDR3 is TGTGCCTGGAGTGTACCCCTAGCGGGAGGGCCCACCGGGGAGCTGTTTTTT.

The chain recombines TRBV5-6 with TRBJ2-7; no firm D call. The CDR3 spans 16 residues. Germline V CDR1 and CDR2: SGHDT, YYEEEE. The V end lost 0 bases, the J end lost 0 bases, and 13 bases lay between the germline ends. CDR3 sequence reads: CASSLAGRYSSYEQYF. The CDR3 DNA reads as TGTGCCAGCAGCTTGGCCGGTCGGTACAGCTCCTACGAGCAGTACTTC.

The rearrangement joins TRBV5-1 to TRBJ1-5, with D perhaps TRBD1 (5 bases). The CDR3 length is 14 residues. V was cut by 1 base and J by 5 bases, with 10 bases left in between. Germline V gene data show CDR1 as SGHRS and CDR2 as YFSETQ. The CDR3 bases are TGCGCCAGCAGCTTGTTGGGGGGGGATCAGCCCCAGCATTTT. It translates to CASSLLGGDQPQHF.

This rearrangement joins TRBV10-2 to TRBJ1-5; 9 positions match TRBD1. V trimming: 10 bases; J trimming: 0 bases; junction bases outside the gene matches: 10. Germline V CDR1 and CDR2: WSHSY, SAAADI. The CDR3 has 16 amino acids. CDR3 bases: TGCGCCACCCCCGGGACAGGGAAATATAGCAATCAGCCCCAGCATTTT. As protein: CATPGTGKYSNQPQHF.

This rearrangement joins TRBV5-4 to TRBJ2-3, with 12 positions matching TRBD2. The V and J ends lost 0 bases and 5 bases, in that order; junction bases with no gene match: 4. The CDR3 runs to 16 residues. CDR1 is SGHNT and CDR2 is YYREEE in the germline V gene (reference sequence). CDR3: CASSLGLAGEIDTQYF. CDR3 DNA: TGTGCCAGCAGCTTGGGACTAGCGGGAGAGATAGATACGCAGTATTTT.

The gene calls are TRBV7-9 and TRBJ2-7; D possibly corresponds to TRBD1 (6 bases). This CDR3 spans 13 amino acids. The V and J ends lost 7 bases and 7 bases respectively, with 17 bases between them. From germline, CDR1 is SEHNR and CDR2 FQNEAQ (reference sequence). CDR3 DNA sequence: TGTGCCAGCACCAACGGACAGCCCTTGGAGCAGTACTTC. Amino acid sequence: CASTNGQPLEQYF.

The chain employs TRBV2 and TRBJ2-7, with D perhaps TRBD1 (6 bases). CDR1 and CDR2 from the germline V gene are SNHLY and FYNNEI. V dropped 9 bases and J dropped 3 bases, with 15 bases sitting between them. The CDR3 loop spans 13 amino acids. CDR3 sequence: CASTGIPNYEQYF. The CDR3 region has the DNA TGTGCCAGTACAGGGATTCCCAACTACGAGCAGTACTTC.